This T cell receptor (beta chain) was captured by sequencing in a study of blood T cells in healthy people across ages. Worth noting for this clonotype: Its specificity is unknown. The junction shows a germline mismatch at one end, possibly a read error.

General study results and limits: Using unsorted PBMCs precluded a conclusive naive versus antigen-experienced comparison. In older individuals, TCR beta diversity per million T cells was lower, falling roughly linearly with age.

Then a second PCR, running about 6 to 11 cycles, was carried out with a sample-barcoded 5' primer and a J-beta primer mix. Via MiXCR, TCRdb re-called the 5' RACE reads, giving one row per CDR3 protein. The table has approximately 1.5 million distinct CDR3 sequences, under 55% seen once. The authors isolated at least 6 million PBMCs per sample. The sample was blood. The TCR sequence derives from a young woman in good health.

CDR3 DNA sequence: TGCGGCGTTGGGGTCCGGGACGACAATGAGCAGTTCTTC. This translates into CGVGVRDDNEQFF. The chain uses TRBV29-1 and TRBJ2-1; D may be TRBD1 or TRBD2 (5 bases each). Germline CDR1 reads SQVTM; CDR2 reads ANQGSEA. The CDR3 contains 13 residues.